These 9 T cell receptor beta chains originate from one sample sequenced in a study of blood T cell repertoires in COVID-19. The method was immunoSEQ multiplex PCR; TCRdb's version includes in-frame clones alone and lacks a portion of them. Here the sample spans about 120,000 clones, 80% to 90% being singletons. The sample taken for sequencing was peripheral blood. The receptors were sampled from a man aged 65 to 85 who had recovered from COVID-19.

V usage is TRBV24-1 and J usage is TRBJ2-3; the D gene is possibly TRBD1 (6 bases). Germline CDR1 reads KGHDR; CDR2 reads SFDVKD. The germline V and J ends were trimmed by 5 bases and 1 base, with 9 bases remaining between them. CDR3 length: 14 residues. The CDR3 coding sequence is TGTGCCACCAGTGTAAACAGGGGCACAGATACGCAGTATTTT. It codes for CATSVNRGTDTQYF.

This clone showed up just once. The chain uses TRBV11-2 and TRBJ1-6; D uncertain. There are 14 residues in the CDR3. Germline V CDR1 and CDR2: SGHAT, FQNNGV. V was trimmed by 3 bases and J by 1 base, leaving 4 bases between them. The CDR3 loop is CASSFGSYNSPLHF. CDR3 DNA sequence: TGTGCCAGCAGCTTCGGGTCCTATAATTCACCCCTCCACTTT. Variable domain in full (rest from reference TRBV11-2 and TRBJ1-6): EAGVAQSPRYKIIEKRQSVAFWCNPISGHATLYWYQQILGQGPKLLIQFQNNGVVDDSQLPKDRFSAERLKGVDSTLKIQPAKLEDSAVYLCASSFGSYNSPLHFGNGTRLTVT.

The chain has TRBV11-2 and TRBJ2-2; 8 bases map to TRBD2. CDR1 SGHAT and CDR2 FQNNGV come from the germline V gene. The CDR3 runs 15 residues. V lost 5 bases, J lost 1 base, and 3 bases stayed unmatched. The CDR3: CASSPLAVNTGELFF. The CDR3 DNA reads as TGTGCCAGCAGCCCACTAGCGGTGAACACCGGGGAGCTGTTTTTT.

This clone has just a few counts. The genes are TRBV25-1 and TRBJ2-1; 14 nucleotides agree with TRBD2. V shed 3 bases, J shed 6 bases, and the junction held 1 base outside the gene matches. The CDR3 spans 15 residues. From germline, CDR1 is MGHDK and CDR2 SYGVNS. This CDR3 is CASSETSGRANEQFF. Written as DNA, the CDR3 is TGTGCCAGCAGTGAGACTAGCGGGAGGGCCAATGAGCAGTTCTTC.

The CDR3 sequence: CASSLMGTGEDTQYF. DNA of the CDR3: TGTGCCAGCAGCTTAATGGGAACGGGGGAAGATACGCAGTATTTT. V usage is TRBV7-3 and J usage is TRBJ2-3; tentatively, D is TRBD2 (6 bases). Per germline, CDR1 SGHTA and CDR2 FQGTGA. The CDR3 contains 15 residues. Trimming pared 1 base from V and 5 bases from J, leaving 13 bases between. Combining the CDR3 with reference TRBV7-3 and TRBJ2-3 gives the whole variable domain GAGVSQTPSNKVTEKGKYVELRCDPISGHTALYWYRQSLGQGPEFLIYFQGTGAADDSGLPNDRFFAVRPEGSVSTLKIQRTERGDSAVYLCASSLMGTGEDTQYFGPGTRLTVL.

This clone was seen once. The chain has TRBV6-5 and TRBJ1-2; 7 bases are a match to TRBD1. The V gene's germline CDR1 is MNHEY and CDR2 SVGAGI. The CDR3 is 14 residues long. Trimming removed 5 bases from V and 5 bases from J; junction bases left unmatched: 8. The CDR3 sequence: CASSHDRDPYGYTF. The CDR3 region has the DNA TGTGCCAGCAGTCACGACAGGGACCCTTATGGCTACACCTTC.

This sequence joins TRBV10-3 and TRBJ1-4; 9 positions match TRBD1. V shed 5 bases and J 8 bases; nucleotides not matched to a gene: 12. CDR1 and CDR2 from the germline V gene are ENHRY and SYGVKD. There are 16 residues in the CDR3. The CDR3: CAISLRGQGESEKLFF. The CDR3, as DNA: TGTGCCATCAGTCTACGGGGACAGGGTGAGAGCGAAAAACTGTTTTTT.

The chain joins TRBV2 to TRBJ2-1; 9 bases agree with TRBD1. Trimming at V came to 7 bases and at J to 1 base, leaving 8 bases not matched to a gene. Germline V CDR1 and CDR2: SNHLY, FYNNEI. This CDR3 comprises 16 residues. The CDR3 loop is CASNSVGQGSYNEQFF. For the CDR3, the DNA is TGTGCCAGCAATTCCGTGGGACAGGGATCCTACAATGAGCAGTTCTTC.

The rearrangement uses TRBV29-1 and TRBJ2-1; D is undetermined. This CDR3 has 15 amino acids. V was shortened by 6 bases and J by 8 bases, with 23 bases between the two germline ends. From germline, CDR1 is SQVTM and CDR2 ANQGSEA. The CDR3, as DNA: TGCAGCGTCCCCTCACTTGGGCTCCCGGTGGATGAGCAGTTCTTC. This sequence encodes CSVPSLGLPVDEQFF.